This T cell receptor (beta chain) was retrieved from a study of cytotoxic CD8 clonotypes in ibrutinib-treated CLL. The table came from immunoSEQ multiplex PCR; TCRdb's copy has only in-frame clones and leaves some out. The sample lists roughly 150,000 clones, 88% seen once, with over 2.5% in the top ten. Comments on this clone: Its antigen is not known.

V dropped 4 bases and J dropped 4 bases, with 17 bases sitting between them. The CDR3 loop spans 15 amino acids. Per the germline V gene, CDR1 is SGDLS and CDR2 is YYNGEE. Findings of the study overall: Clonality correlated strongly with circulating CD8+ T cells and exceeded age-matched healthy donors at baseline.

This chain joins TRBV9 and TRBJ2-5; maybe TRBD2 (6 bases). The source was PBMCs, collected at disease progression, from a patient treated with ibrutinib. The receptor was derived from a human donor with chronic lymphocytic leukemia. CDR3 nucleotide sequence: TGTGCCAGCAGCCCGTGGGACTTAAACCTAGAGACCCAGTACTTC. This codes for CASSPWDLNLETQYF.